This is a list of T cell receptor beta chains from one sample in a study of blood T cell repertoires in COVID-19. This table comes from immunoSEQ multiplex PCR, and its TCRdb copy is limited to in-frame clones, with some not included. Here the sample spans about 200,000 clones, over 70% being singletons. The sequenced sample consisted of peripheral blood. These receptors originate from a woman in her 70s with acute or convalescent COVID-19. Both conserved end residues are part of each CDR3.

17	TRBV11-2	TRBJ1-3	CASSQTQGSHSGNTIYF
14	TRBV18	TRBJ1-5	CASSPSNSNQPQHF
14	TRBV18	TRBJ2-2	CASSPDSNTGELFF
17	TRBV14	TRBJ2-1	CASSQGIGGTTLNEQFF
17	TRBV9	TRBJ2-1	CASSLTIAGGPEGEQFF
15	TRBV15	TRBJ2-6	CAAGQDGSGANVLTF
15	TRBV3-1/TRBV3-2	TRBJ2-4	CASSQGGVAKNIQYF
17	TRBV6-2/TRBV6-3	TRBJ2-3	CASSYSNAGLQVDTQYF
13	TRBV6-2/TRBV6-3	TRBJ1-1	CASSHGGDTEAFF
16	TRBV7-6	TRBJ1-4	CASSPTPTGVGEKLFF
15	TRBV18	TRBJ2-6	CASSQQGAGANVLTF